The 19 T cell receptor beta chains below were found in one sample sequenced in a study of T-cell memory formation after mild COVID-19. TCRdb fed the 5' RACE reads into MiXCR, producing one record per CDR3 protein. The sample shows about 430,000 distinct CDR3 sequences, about a sixth of them seen only once. The material sequenced was PBMCs or a T cell subset sorted from them (not recorded which). These receptors were obtained from a young man who had mild COVID-19 (a few samples of this study predate the infection). Cell type and time point are not known.

This clonotype was picked up a small number of times. The chain joins TRBV5-4 to TRBJ2-1; 10 bases align to TRBD1. Trimming took 4 bases from V and 7 from J; bases not matched to a gene: 8. Germline loops: CDR1 SGHNT, CDR2 YYREEE (reference sequence). The CDR3 is 15 residues long. The CDR3 DNA reads TGTGCCAGCAGCGGGTCGGGACAGGGGCCTAATGAGCAGTTCTTC. Protein: CASSGSGQGPNEQFF.

This chain connects TRBV6-2 or TRBV6-3 to TRBJ2-2, with D tentatively TRBD2 (7 bases). The V end lost 7 bases, the J end lost 7 bases, and 22 bases lay between the germline ends. The germline V gene has CDR1 MNHEY and CDR2 SVGEGT. This CDR3 has 16 amino acids. CDR3 nucleotide sequence: TGTGCCAGCAAACAGGGTTTGCGGGGGCCCGTCGGGGAGCTGTTTTTT. Translation: CASKQGLRGPVGELFF.

This clonotype was recorded at least ten times. The chain recombines TRBV7-6 with TRBJ2-3; D perhaps matches TRBD1 (6 bases). V was shortened by 8 bases and J by 0 bases, with 21 bases between the two germline ends. The germline V gene encodes CDR1 SGHVS and CDR2 FNYEAQ. The CDR3 runs 17 residues. CDR3 amino acids: CASRGGRGLSSTDTQYF. The CDR3 DNA is TGTGCCAGCCGTGGGGGCAGGGGCCTTTCTAGCACAGATACGCAGTATTTT.

The chain uses TRBV11-2 and TRBJ1-2; 7 positions match TRBD1. Losses at the gene ends were 4 bases for V and 7 bases for J; bases not matched to a gene: 15. The CDR3 extends over 16 amino acids. Germline CDR1 and CDR2: SGHAT and FQNNGV. The CDR3 region has the DNA TGTGCCAGCAGCTCTGGGGGAGGGGGCGTATCTGCTGGCTACACCTTC. This gives the protein CASSSGGGGVSAGYTF.

The V call is TRBV7-6, the J call TRBJ1-3; D unresolved. Trimming pared 1 base from V and 2 bases from J, leaving 3 bases between. The CDR3 covers 13 residues. Germline CDR1 SGHVS, CDR2 FNYEAQ. DNA for the CDR3: TGTGCCAGCAGCTTAGAAACTGGAAACACCATATATTTT. As protein: CASSLETGNTIYF.

The chain joins TRBV3-1 to TRBJ1-3; D might be TRBD1 (5 bases). The CDR3 covers 16 residues. The ends were cut back, 4 bases at V and 0 bases at J, with 13 bases in the middle. CDR1 and CDR2 (germline): LGHDT, YNNKEL (reference sequence). The CDR3: CASSPAIGGSGNTIYF. In nucleotides, the CDR3 is TGTGCCAGCAGCCCAGCTATTGGGGGCTCTGGAAACACCATATATTTT.

This clonotype was recorded a few times. The chain combines TRBV12-3 or TRBV12-4 with TRBJ2-3, with D uncertain. V lost 0 bases, J lost 11 bases, and 9 bases lay in between. This CDR3 region has 12 residues. The DNA of the CDR3 is TGTGCCAGCAGTTTAGCGGGAACGGGGCAGTATTTT. This translates into CASSLAGTGQYF.

The chain combines TRBV2 with TRBJ2-1; D possibly corresponds to TRBD2 (6 bases). V dropped 8 bases and J dropped 2 bases, with 10 bases sitting between them. Germline lookup yields CDR1 SNHLY and CDR2 FYNNEI. The CDR3 totals 13 residues. The CDR3 loop reads CASGGAAYNEQFF. The DNA for the CDR3 is TGTGCCAGCGGCGGGGCGGCCTACAATGAGCAGTTCTTC.

The V and J genes are TRBV6-2 or TRBV6-3 and TRBJ2-7; 9 positions agree with TRBD2. J was trimmed by 5 bases and V by 0 bases; bases with no gene match: 5. Germline values: CDR1 MNHEY, CDR2 SVGEGT. There are 15 residues in the CDR3. CDR3 amino acids: CASSYSWTSVNEQYF. The DNA for the CDR3 is TGTGCCAGCAGTTACTCGTGGACTAGCGTCAACGAGCAGTACTTC.

This clonotype has a handful of counts. The V and J genes are TRBV27 and TRBJ2-7; D might be TRBD1 or TRBD2, each matching 6 bases. The V end lost 6 bases, the J end lost 3 bases, and 15 bases lay between the germline ends. The germline V gene encodes CDR1 MNHEY and CDR2 SMNVEV (reference sequence). The CDR3 runs to 14 residues. The CDR3 here is CASRPIGGLYEQYV. CDR3 DNA sequence: TGTGCCAGCAGGCCGATTGGGGGGCTCTACGAGCAGTACGTC.

The chain couples TRBV19 to TRBJ2-1; 9 bases align to TRBD2. Germline values: CDR1 LNHDA, CDR2 SQIVND (reference sequence). V was pared by 5 bases and J by 3 bases, with 5 bases of the junction left unmatched. This CDR3 comprises 15 residues. This chain's CDR3 is CASSVSSGDYNEQFF. The CDR3 DNA sequence: TGTGCCAGTAGTGTGTCTAGCGGGGACTACAATGAGCAGTTCTTC. Complete variable domain (other parts from reference TRBV19 and TRBJ2-1): DGGITQSPKYLFRKEGQNVTLSCEQNLNHDAMYWYRQDPGQGLRLIYYSQIVNDFQKGDIAEGYSVSREKKESFPLTVTSAQKNPTAFYLCASSVSSGDYNEQFFGPGTRLTVL.

There are a few counts of this clonotype. The chain recombines TRBV12-3 or TRBV12-4 with TRBJ2-7; D not certain. This CDR3 contains 12 residues. Trimming took 3 bases from V and 6 from J, leaving 9 bases between them. CDR3 DNA: TGTGCCAGCAGTTTCGGGCCTGGCGAGCAGTACGTC. Protein: CASSFGPGEQYV.

The chain uses TRBV5-4 and TRBJ2-2; D is unclear. Germline V lookup: CDR1 SGHNT, CDR2 YYREEE (reference sequence). With 5 bases removed from V and 4 bases from J, the gap between germline ends came to 15 bases. This CDR3 has 15 residues. CDR3 DNA: TGTGCCAGCAGTTCTAGACTCTCTCCCACCGGGGAGCTGTTTTTT. Protein sequence: CASSSRLSPTGELFF.

This clonotype was observed a few times. CDR3 region: CASSPFNTDNTEAFF. Written as DNA, the CDR3 is TGTGCCAGCTCACCCTTTAATACAGACAACACTGAAGCTTTCTTT. The chain recombines TRBV18 with TRBJ1-1; D is undetermined. Trimming cost V 3 bases and J 2 bases, with 13 bases left between them. The germline V gene encodes CDR1 KGHSH and CDR2 LQKENI. This CDR3 is built from 15 residues.

V gene TRBV6-2 or TRBV6-3 combines with J gene TRBJ1-5; 11 bases fit TRBD1. V shed 0 bases and J 6 bases; nucleotides not matched to a gene: 4. The CDR3 consists of 16 residues. The germline CDR1 and CDR2 sequences are MNHEY and SVGEGT. The chain's CDR3 is CASSYSGTGGSQPQHF. The CDR3 DNA follows: TGTGCCAGCAGTTACTCGGGGACAGGGGGATCTCAGCCCCAGCATTTT.

The chain uses TRBV5-1 and TRBJ2-5; TRBD2 agrees at 10 bases. This CDR3 region has 16 residues. Per the germline V gene, CDR1 is SGHRS and CDR2 is YFSETQ. Trimming took 4 bases from V and 0 from J; bases not matched to a gene: 6. CDR3 residues: CASSVSGGPHQETQYF. The CDR3 DNA is TGCGCCAGCAGCGTTAGCGGGGGGCCTCACCAAGAGACCCAGTACTTC.

There are a few counts of this clonotype. The rearrangement uses TRBV12-3 or TRBV12-4 and TRBJ1-5; D is undetermined. This CDR3 is built from 13 residues. V gave up 6 bases and J gave up 7 bases, with 13 bases separating them. The CDR3 loop is CASRSTLRQPQHF. For the CDR3, the DNA is TGTGCCAGCAGATCTACCCTAAGGCAGCCCCAGCATTTT.

This clonotype has just a few counts. The chain carries TRBV7-9 and TRBJ1-1; D might be TRBD1 (5 bases). This CDR3 contains 15 residues. CDR1 is SEHNR and CDR2 is FQNEAQ in the germline V gene (reference sequence). Trimming took 1 base from V and 1 from J, leaving 10 bases between them. DNA of the CDR3: TGTGCCAGCAGCTTAGGGGGCAGGGCGAACACTGAAGCTTTCTTT. Residues: CASSLGGRANTEAFF.

J is TRBJ2-7 and V is TRBV4-1; D gene unclear. The CDR3 loop spans 14 amino acids. The germline V gene encodes CDR1 MGHRA and CDR2 YSYEKL. Trimming removed 1 base from V and 6 bases from J, with 13 bases in between. CDR3 in DNA: TGCGCCAGCAGCCAAGTGTCAGGTTCTTCCGAGCAGTACGTC. Residues: CASSQVSGSSEQYV.